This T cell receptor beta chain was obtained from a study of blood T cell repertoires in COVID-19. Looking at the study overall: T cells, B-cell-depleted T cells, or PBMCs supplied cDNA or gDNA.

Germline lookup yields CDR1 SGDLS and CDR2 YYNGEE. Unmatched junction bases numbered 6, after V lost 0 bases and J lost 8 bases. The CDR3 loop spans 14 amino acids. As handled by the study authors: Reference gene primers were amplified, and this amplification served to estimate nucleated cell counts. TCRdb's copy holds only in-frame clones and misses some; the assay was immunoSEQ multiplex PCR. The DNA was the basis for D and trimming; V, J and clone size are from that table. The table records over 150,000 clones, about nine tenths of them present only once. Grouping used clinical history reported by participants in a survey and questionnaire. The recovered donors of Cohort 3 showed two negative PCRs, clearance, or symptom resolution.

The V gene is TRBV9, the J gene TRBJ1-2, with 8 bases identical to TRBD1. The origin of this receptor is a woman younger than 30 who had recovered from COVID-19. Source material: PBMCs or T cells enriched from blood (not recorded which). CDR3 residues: CASSVGQGALGYTF. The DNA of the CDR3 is TGTGCCAGCAGCGTAGGCCAGGGGGCCTTAGGCTACACCTTC.